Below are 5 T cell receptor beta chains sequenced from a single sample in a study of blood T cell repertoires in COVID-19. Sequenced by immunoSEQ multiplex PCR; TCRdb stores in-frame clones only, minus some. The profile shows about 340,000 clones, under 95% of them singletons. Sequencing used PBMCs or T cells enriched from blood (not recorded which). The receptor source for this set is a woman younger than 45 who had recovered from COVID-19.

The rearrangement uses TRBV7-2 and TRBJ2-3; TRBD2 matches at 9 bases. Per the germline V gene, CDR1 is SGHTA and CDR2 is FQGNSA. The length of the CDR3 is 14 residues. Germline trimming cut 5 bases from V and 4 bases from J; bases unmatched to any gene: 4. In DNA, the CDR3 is TGTGCCAGCAGCGCACGGACTAGCGCAGATACGCAGTATTTT. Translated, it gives CASSARTSADTQYF.

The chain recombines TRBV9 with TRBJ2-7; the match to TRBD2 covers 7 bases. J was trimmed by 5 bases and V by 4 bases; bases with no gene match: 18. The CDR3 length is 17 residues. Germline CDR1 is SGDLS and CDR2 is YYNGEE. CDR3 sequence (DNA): TGTGCCAGCAGCACCTGGGGCCTGGCGGGAGAGGAGGACGAGCAGTACTTC. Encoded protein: CASSTWGLAGEEDEQYF.

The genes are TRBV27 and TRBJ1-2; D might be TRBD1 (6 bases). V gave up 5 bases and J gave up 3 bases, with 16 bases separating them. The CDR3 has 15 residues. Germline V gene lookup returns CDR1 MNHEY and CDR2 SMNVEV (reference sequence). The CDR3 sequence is CASSLRGGWDYGYTF. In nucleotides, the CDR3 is TGTGCCAGCAGTCTCAGGGGTGGGTGGGACTATGGCTACACCTTC.

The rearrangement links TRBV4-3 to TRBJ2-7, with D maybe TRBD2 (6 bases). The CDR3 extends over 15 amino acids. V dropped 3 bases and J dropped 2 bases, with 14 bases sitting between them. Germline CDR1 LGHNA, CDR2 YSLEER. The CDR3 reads CASSQGLNPTYEQYF. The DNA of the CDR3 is TGCGCCAGCAGCCAGGGACTCAACCCAACCTACGAGCAGTACTTC.

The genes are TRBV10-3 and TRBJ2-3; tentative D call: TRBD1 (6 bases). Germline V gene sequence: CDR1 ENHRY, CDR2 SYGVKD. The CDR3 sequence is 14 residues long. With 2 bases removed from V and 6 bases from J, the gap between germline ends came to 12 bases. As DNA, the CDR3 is TGTGCCATCAGTGAGCAGGGGCGCAAGGATACGCAGTATTTT. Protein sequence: CAISEQGRKDTQYF.